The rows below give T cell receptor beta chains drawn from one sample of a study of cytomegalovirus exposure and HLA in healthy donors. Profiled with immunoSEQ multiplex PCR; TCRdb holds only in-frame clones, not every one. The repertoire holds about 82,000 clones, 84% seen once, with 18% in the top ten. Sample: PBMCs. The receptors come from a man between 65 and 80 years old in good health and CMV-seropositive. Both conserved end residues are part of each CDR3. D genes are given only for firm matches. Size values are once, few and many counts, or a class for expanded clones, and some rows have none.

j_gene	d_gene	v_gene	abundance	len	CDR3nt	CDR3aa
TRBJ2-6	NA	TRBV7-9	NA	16	TGTGCCAGCAGCGATACAGGTAACTCTGGGGCCAACGTCCTGACTTTC	CASSDTGNSGANVLTF
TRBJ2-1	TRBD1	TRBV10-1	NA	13	TGCGCCAGCAGTGATAGGGGGCCCAATGAGCAGTTCTTC	CASSDRGPNEQFF
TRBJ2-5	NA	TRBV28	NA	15	TGTGCCAGCAGTTTCCCCGGACTATCTGAGGGGACCCAGTACTTC	CASSFPGLSEGTQYF
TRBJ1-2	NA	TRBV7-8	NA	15	TGTGCCAGCAGCTTATTTGACAGCTCCTCCTATGGCTACACCTTC	CASSLFDSSSYGYTF
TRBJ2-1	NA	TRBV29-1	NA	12	TGCAGCCCCGAGAGAGCGTTCAATGAGCAGTTCTTC	CSPERAFNEQFF
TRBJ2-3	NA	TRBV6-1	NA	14	TGTGCCAGCACGATGATGAGTAGCACAGATACGCAGTATTTT	CASTMMSSTDTQYF
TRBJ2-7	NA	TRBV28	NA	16	TGTGCCAGCAGTTCCCTCGAGACAGGAGCCTCCTACGAGCAGTACTTC	CASSSLETGASYEQYF
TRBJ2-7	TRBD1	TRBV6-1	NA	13	TGTGCCAGCCGGGACAGGGGAGTCTACGAGCAGTACTTC	CASRDRGVYEQYF
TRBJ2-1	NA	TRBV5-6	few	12	TGTGCCAGCAGCTTGTTGACTAATGAGCAGTTCTTC	CASSLLTNEQFF
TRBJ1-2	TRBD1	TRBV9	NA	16	TGTGCCAGCAGCACCCCCGAGGGGGCAACTAACTATGGCTACACCTTC	CASSTPEGATNYGYTF
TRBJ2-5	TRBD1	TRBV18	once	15	TGTGCCAGCTCACCACTTCAGGGGGTTCAAGAGACCCAGTACTTC	CASSPLQGVQETQYF
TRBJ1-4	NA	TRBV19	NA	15	TGTGCCAGTAGTGGCCGGGACACTAGTAATGAAAAACTGTTTTTT	CASSGRDTSNEKLFF
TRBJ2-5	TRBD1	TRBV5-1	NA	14	TGCGCCAGCAGCTTTGGGACAGGCCAAGAGACCCAGTACTTC	CASSFGTGQETQYF
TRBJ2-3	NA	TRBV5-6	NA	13	TGTGCCAGCAGCTTGGTCGAGTTAGATACGCAGTATTTT	CASSLVELDTQYF
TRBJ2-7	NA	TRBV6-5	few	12	TGTGCCAGCAGGGAGACTCCCTACGAGCAGTACTTC	CASRETPYEQYF
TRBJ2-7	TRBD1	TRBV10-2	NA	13	TGCGCCATCTTGGGACAGGGACCCTACGAGCAGTACTTC	CAILGQGPYEQYF
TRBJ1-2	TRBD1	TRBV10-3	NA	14	TGTGCCATCAGTGGGGGACAGGGCGACTATGGCTACACCTTC	CAISGGQGDYGYTF
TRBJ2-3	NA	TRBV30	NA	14	TGTGCCTGGACCCAACAGTTAGGCACAGATACGCAGTATTTT	CAWTQQLGTDTQYF
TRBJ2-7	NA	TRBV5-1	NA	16	TGCGCCAGCAGCTTGGAGGTGATGGGCCTGGGCTACGAGCAGTACTTC	CASSLEVMGLGYEQYF
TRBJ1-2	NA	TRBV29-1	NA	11	TGCAGCGTTGAGGGAGTCGATGGCTACACCTTC	CSVEGVDGYTF
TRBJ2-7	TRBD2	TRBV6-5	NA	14	TGTGCCAGCAGTTACGGGCTAGCGGCGAGGGAGCAGTACTTC	CASSYGLAAREQYF
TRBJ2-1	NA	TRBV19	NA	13	TGTGCCAGTAGTCCCTCGGGGGGCCGGGAGCAGTTCTTC	CASSPSGGREQFF
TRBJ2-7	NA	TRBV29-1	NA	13	TGCAGCGCCTTAGAGGGGGGGACCTACGAGCAGTACTTC	CSALEGGTYEQYF
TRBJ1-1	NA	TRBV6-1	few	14	TGTGCCAGCAGTGAAAGGAGGGTGGGAACTGAAGCTTTCTTT	CASSERRVGTEAFF
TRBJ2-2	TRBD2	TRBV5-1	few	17	TGCGCCAGCAGCTCCCGGACTAGCGGGGGGGCAGGCGGGGAGCTGTTTTTT	CASSSRTSGGAGGELFF
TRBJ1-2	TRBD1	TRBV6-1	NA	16	TGTGCCAGCAGTGAGTCCTTCGGGACAGGGGGACAGGGCTACACCTTC	CASSESFGTGGQGYTF
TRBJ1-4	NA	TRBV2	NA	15	TGTGCCAGCAGTGAAATGGCGGAAGCTAATGAAAAACTGTTTTTT	CASSEMAEANEKLFF
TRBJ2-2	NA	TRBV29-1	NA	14	TGCAGCGTTGGGCCAGGGACATCCACCGGGGAGCTGTTTTTT	CSVGPGTSTGELFF
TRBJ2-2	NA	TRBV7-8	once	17	TGTGCCAGCAGCTTACGCCCAGGCCACAAGAACACCGGGGAGCTGTTTTTT	CASSLRPGHKNTGELFF
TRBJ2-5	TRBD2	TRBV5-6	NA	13	TGTGCCAGCATGCGGGAGTCGAAAGAGACCCAGTACTTC	CASMRESKETQYF
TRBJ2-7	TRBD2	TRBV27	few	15	TGTGCCAGCAGTTACTTCGGAGCGGGAGGGCCCGAGCAGTACTTC	CASSYFGAGGPEQYF
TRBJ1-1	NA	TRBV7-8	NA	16	TGTGCCAGCAGCTCGTTCGGACAGCGCATGAACACTGAAGCTTTCTTT	CASSSFGQRMNTEAFF
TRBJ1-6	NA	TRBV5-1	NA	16	TGCGCCAGCAGCTTGGATGGCCAGCGGACTAATTCACCCCTCCACTTT	CASSLDGQRTNSPLHF
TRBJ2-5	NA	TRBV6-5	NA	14	TGTGCCAGCAGTTACTCGGCTCCCCAGGAGACCCAGTACTTC	CASSYSAPQETQYF
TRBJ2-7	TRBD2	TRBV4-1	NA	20	TGCGCCAGCAGCCCCTACCGTCCGGGACTAGCGGGAGGACGCTCCTACGAGCAGTACTTC	CASSPYRPGLAGGRSYEQYF
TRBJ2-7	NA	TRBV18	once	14	TGTGCCAGCTCACCACAGGGGCGGATCTACGAGCAGTACTTC	CASSPQGRIYEQYF
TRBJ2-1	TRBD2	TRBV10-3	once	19	TGTGCCATACCGGACGGACCTTGGACTAGCGGGAGCGGAGACAATGAGCAGTTCTTC	CAIPDGPWTSGSGDNEQFF
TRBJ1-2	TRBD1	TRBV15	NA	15	TGTGCCACCAGCAGGGGACAGGGGGCTAACTATGGCTACACCTTC	CATSRGQGANYGYTF
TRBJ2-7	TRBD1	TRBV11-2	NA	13	TGTGCCAGCAGATTACAGGGGGCTGGGGAGCAGTACTTC	CASRLQGAGEQYF
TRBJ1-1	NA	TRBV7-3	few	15	TGTGCCAGCAGCCCTTCCTCGCCAGGGGTCACTGAAGCTTTCTTT	CASSPSSPGVTEAFF
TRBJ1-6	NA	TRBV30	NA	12	TGTGCCTGGAGTGTATTAGATTCACCCCTCCACTTT	CAWSVLDSPLHF
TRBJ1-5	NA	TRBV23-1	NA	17	TGCGCCAGCAGTCAACGAATACAGCGGTATAGCAATCAGCCCCAGCATTTT	CASSQRIQRYSNQPQHF
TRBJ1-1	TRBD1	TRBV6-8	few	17	TGTGCCAGCAGCCTTTCAGGGACAGGGAAACTTTGGACTGAAGCTTTCTTT	CASSLSGTGKLWTEAFF
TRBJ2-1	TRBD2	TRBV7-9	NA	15	TGTGCCAGCAGCTCCGGGATAGCGGGAGTGGGTGAGCAGTTCTTC	CASSSGIAGVGEQFF
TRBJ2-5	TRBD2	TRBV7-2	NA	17	TGTGCCAGCAGCCGCGGGACTAGCGGGGGGGCTCAAGAGACCCAGTACTTC	CASSRGTSGGAQETQYF
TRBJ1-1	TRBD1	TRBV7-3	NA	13	TGTGCCAGCAGCCCCATAGGACAGGGACGAGCTTTCTTT	CASSPIGQGRAFF
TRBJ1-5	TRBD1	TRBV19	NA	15	TGTGCCAGTAGGTATGACAGGGGGAACAATCAGCCCCAGCATTTT	CASRYDRGNNQPQHF
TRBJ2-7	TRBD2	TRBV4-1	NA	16	TGCGCCAGCAGCCCGATAGGACTAGCGGGGGACTACGAGCAGTACTTC	CASSPIGLAGDYEQYF
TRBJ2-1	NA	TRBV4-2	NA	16	TGTGCCAGCAGCCAAAGCGGCGCGGACTCCTACAATGAGCAGTTCTTC	CASSQSGADSYNEQFF
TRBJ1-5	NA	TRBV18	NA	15	TGTGCCAGCTCACCGGCCAGGGGTGGCAATCAGCCCCAGCATTTT	CASSPARGGNQPQHF
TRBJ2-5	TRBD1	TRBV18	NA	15	TGTGCCAGCTCACCGACACAGGGGGTTTGGGAGACCCAGTACTTC	CASSPTQGVWETQYF